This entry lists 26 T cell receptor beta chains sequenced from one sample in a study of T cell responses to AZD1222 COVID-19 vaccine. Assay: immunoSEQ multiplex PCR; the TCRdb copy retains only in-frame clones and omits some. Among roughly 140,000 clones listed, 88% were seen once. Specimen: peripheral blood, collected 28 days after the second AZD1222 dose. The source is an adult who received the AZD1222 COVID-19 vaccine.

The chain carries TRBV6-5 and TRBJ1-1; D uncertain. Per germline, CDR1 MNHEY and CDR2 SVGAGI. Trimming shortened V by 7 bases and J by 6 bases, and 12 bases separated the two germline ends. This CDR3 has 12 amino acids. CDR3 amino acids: CASTHVGSEAFF. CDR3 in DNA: TGTGCCAGCACCCATGTGGGGTCTGAAGCTTTCTTT.

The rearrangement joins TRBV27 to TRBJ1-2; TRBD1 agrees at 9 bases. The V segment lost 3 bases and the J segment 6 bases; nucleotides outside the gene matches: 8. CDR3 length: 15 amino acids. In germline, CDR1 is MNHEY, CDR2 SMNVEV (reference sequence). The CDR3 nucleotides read TGTGCCAGCAGTTTTTCTGGGACAGGGCTAAATGGCTACACCTTC. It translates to CASSFSGTGLNGYTF.

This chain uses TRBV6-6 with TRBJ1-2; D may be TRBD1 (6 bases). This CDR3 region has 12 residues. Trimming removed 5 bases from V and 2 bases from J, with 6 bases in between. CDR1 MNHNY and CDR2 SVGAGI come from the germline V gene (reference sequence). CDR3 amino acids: CASSTGNYGYTF. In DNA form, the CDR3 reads TGTGCCAGCAGTACAGGGAACTATGGCTACACCTTC.

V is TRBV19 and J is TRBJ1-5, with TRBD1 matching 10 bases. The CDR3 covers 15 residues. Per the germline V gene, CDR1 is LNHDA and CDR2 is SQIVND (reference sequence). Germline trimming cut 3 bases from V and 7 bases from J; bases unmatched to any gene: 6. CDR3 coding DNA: TGTGCCAGTAGTATGTGGGGGACAGGGGTCCAGCCCCAGCATTTT. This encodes CASSMWGTGVQPQHF.

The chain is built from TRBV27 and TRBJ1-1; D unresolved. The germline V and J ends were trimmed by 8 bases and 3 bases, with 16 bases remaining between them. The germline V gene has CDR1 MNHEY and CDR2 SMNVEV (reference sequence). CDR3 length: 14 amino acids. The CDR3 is CASGPGGEYTEAFF. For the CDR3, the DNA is TGTGCCAGCGGACCCGGTGGTGAATACACTGAAGCTTTCTTT.

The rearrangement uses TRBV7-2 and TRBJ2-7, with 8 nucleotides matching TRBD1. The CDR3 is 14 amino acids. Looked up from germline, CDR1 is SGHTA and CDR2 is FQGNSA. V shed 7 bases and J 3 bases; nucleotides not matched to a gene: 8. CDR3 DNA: TGTGCCAGCACCCAGGGGGCATACGTCTACGAGCAGTACTTC. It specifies CASTQGAYVYEQYF. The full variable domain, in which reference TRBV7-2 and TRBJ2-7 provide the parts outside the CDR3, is GAGVSQSPSNKVTEKGKDVELRCDPISGHTALYWYRQSLGQGLEFLIYFQGNSAPDKSGLPSDRFSAERTGGSVSTLTIQRTQQEDSAVYLCASTQGAYVYEQYFGPGTRLTVT.

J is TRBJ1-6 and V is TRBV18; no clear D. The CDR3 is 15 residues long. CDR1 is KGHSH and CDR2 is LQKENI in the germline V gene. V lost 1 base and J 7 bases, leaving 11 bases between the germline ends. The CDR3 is CASSPLGSSNSPLHF. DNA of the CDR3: TGTGCCAGCTCACCACTGGGTAGTAGCAATTCACCCCTCCACTTT.

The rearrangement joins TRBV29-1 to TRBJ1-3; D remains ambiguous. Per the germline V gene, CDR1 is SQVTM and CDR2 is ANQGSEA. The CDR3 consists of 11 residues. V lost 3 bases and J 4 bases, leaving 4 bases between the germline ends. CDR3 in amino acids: CSVEKGNTIYF. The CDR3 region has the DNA TGCAGCGTTGAGAAGGGAAACACCATATATTTT. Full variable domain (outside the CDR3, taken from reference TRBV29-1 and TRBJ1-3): SAVISQKPSRDICQRGTSLTIQCQVDSQVTMMFWYRQQPGQSLTLIATANQGSEATYESGFVIDKFPISRPNLTFSTLTVSNMSPEDSSIYLCSVEKGNTIYFGEGSWLTVV.

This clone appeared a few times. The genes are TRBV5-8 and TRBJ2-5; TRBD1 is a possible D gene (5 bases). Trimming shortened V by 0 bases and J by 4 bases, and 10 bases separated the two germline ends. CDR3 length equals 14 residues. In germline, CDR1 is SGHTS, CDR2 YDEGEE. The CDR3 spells CASSLESGSETQYF. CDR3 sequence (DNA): TGTGCCAGCAGCTTGGAATCAGGGTCAGAGACCCAGTACTTC.

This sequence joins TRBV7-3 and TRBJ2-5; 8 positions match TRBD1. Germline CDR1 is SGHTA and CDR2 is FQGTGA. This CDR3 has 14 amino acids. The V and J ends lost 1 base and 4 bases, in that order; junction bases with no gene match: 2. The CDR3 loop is CASSLSGQGETQYF. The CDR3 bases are TGTGCCAGCAGCTTAAGTGGACAGGGAGAGACCCAGTACTTC.

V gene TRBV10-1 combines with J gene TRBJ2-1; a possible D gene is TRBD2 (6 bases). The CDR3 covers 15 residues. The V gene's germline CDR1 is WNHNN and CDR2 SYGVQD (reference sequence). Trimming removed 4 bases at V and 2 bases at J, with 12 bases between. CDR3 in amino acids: CASSAGTLTYNEQFF. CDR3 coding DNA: TGCGCCAGCAGTGCCGGGACTCTTACCTACAATGAGCAGTTCTTC.

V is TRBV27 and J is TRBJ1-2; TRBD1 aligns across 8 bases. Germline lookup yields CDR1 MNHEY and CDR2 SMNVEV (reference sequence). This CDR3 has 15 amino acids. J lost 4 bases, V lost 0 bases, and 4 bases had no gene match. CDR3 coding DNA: TGTGCCAGCAGTTTATCTAGAACAGGGGGCTATGGCTACACCTTC. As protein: CASSLSRTGGYGYTF.

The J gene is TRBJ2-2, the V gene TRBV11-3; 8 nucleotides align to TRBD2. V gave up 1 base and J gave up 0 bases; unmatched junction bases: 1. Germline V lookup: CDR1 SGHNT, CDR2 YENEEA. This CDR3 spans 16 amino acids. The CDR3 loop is CASSLVGGANTGELFF. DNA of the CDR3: TGTGCCAGCAGCTTAGTCGGGGGGGCGAACACCGGGGAGCTGTTTTTT.

DNA of the CDR3: TGTGCCAGCAGACGGACAGGGAAGGGCTACGAGCAGTACTTC. This gives the protein CASRRTGKGYEQYF. The chain carries TRBV3-1 (or the pseudogene TRBV3-2) and TRBJ2-7; 8 bases align to TRBD1. Germline V gene sequence: CDR1 LGHDT, CDR2 YNNKEL (reference sequence). Trimming took 6 bases from V and 3 from J; bases not matched to a gene: 7. The CDR3 is made up of 14 amino acids.

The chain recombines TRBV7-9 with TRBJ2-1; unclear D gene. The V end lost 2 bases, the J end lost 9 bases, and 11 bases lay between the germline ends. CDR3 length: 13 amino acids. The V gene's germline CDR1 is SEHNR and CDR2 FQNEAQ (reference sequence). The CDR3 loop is CASSLSLGSEQFF. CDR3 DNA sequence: TGTGCCAGCAGCTTAAGCCTTGGAAGTGAGCAGTTCTTC. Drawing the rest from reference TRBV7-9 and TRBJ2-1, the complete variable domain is DTGVSQNPRHKITKRGQNVTFRCDPISEHNRLYWYRQTLGQGPEFLTYFQNEAQLEKSRLLSDRFSAERPKGSFSTLEIQRTEQGDSAMYLCASSLSLGSEQFFGPGTRLTVL.

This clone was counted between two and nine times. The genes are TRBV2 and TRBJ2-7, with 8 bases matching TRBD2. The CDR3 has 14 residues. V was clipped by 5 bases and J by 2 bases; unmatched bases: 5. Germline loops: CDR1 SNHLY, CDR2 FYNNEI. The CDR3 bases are TGTGCCAGCAGTAGAAGCGGGAGCCCCTACGAGCAGTACTTC. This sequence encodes CASSRSGSPYEQYF. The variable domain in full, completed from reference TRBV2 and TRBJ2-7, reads EPEVTQTPSHQVTQMGQEVILRCVPISNHLYFYWYRQILGQKVEFLVSFYNNEISEKSEIFDDQFSVERPDGSNFTLKIRSTKLEDSAMYFCASSRSGSPYEQYFGPGTRLTVT.

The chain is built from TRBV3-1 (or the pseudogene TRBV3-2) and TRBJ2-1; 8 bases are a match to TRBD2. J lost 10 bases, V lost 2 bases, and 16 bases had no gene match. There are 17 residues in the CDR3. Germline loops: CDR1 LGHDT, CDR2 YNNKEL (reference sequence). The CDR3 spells CASSQKVGGAPFREQFF. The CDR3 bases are TGTGCCAGCAGCCAAAAGGTCGGGGGGGCCCCCTTCCGGGAGCAGTTCTTC.

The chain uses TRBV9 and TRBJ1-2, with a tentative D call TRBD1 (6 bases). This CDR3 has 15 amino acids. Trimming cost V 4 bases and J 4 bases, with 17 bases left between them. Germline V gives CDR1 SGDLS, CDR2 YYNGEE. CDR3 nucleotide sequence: TGTGCCAGCAGCATGCAATCTACAGGGCCCTATGGCTACACCTTC. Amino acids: CASSMQSTGPYGYTF.

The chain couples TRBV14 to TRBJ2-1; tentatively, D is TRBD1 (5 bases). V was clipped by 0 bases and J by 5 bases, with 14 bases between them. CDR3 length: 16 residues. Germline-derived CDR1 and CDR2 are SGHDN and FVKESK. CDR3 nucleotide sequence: TGTGCCAGCAGCCAAGATTGGGGCAGGTTGGACAATGAGCAGTTCTTC. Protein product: CASSQDWGRLDNEQFF.

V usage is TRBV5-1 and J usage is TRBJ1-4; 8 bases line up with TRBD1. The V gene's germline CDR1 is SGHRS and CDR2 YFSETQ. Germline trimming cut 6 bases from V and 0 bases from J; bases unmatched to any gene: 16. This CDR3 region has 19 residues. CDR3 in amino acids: CASNKGDRRQGSTNEKLFF. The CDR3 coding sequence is TGCGCCAGCAATAAAGGGGACAGGAGGCAGGGGTCAACTAATGAAAAACTGTTTTTT.

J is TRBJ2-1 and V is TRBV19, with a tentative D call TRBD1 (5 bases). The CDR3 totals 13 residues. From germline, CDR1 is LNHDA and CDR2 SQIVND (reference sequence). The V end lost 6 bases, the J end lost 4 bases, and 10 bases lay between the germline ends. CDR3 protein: CASRTDSYNEQFF. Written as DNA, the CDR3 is TGTGCCAGTAGGACAGACTCGTACAATGAGCAGTTCTTC.

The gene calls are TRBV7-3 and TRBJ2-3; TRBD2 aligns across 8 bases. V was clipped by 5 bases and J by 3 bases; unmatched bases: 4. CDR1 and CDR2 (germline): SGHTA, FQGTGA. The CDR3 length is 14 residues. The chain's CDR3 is CASSQGLGTDTQYF. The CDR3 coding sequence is TGTGCCAGCAGCCAGGGACTAGGAACAGATACGCAGTATTTT.

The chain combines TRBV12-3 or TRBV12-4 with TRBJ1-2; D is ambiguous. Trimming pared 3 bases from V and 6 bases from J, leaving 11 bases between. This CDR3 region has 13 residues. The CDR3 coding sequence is TGTGCCAGCAGTTTTGGGGAGTGGGATGGCTACACCTTC. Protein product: CASSFGEWDGYTF.

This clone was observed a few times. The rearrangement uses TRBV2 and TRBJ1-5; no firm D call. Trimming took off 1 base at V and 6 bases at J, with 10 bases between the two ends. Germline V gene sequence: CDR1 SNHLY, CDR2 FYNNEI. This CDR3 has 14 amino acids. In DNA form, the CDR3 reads TGTGCCAGCAGTGAAGAGGGAGGTTCTCAGCCCCAGCATTTT. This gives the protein CASSEEGGSQPQHF.

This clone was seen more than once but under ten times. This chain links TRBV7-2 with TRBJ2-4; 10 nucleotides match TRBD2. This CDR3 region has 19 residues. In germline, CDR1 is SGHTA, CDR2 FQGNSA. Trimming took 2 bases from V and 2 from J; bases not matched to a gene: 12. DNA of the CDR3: TGTGCCAGCAGCTTAAAGGGAATTACTAGCGGGGCATCCAAAAACATTCAGTACTTC. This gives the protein CASSLKGITSGASKNIQYF.

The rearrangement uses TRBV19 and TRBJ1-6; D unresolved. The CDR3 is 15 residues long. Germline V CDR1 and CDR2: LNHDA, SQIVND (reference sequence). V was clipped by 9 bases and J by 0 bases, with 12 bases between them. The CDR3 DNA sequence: TGTGCCAGCCAAACAGAAAGCTCCTATAATTCACCCCTCCACTTT. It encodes CASQTESSYNSPLHF.